This is a list of T cell receptor beta chains from one sample in a study of blood T cells in healthy people across ages. A single record per CDR3 protein comes from TCRdb applying MiXCR to the 5' RACE reads. The sample records 910,000 or so distinct CDR3 sequences, roughly half being singletons. Sequencing used blood. All receptors derive from a woman aged 55-69 years in good health. CDR3s include the opening cysteine and the closing phenylalanine or tryptophan. D genes are given only for firm matches. Clone size, where shown, is once, few, many, or a class for clones that have expanded.

>TRBJ2-1|TRBV3-1|once|TRBD2
CASSRPTSGSLNEQFF
TGTGCCAGCAGCCGCCCGACTAGCGGGAGTCTCAATGAGCAGTTCTTC
>TRBJ2-7|TRBV29-1|few|.
CSVVILAYTYEQYF
TGCAGCGTTGTCATACTAGCTTACACCTACGAGCAGTACTTC
>TRBJ2-4|TRBV12-3/TRBV12-4|once|.
CASIQGLEVNIQYF
TGTGCCAGCATCCAGGGGCTAGAAGTAAACATTCAGTACTTC
>TRBJ2-1|TRBV6-6|.|.
CASSSPFDLLQTPFF
TGTGCCAGCAGCTCCCCTTTCGATTTGCTCCAGACCCCGTTCTTC
>TRBJ2-1|TRBV12-3/TRBV12-4|.|TRBD2
CASTLAGGYEQFF
TGTGCCAGCACCCTAGCGGGAGGTTATGAGCAGTTCTTC
>TRBJ2-1|TRBV5-1|.|TRBD2
CASSTSGTSYNEQFF
TGCGCCAGCAGCACCTCCGGGACTAGCTACAATGAGCAGTTCTTC
>TRBJ2-2|TRBV12-3/TRBV12-4|few|.
CASSLAVRELFF
TGTGCCAGCAGCCTAGCCGTTCGGGAGCTGTTTTTT
>TRBJ2-7|TRBV27|.|.
CGHKVYEQYF
TGTGGACACAAGGTCTACGAGCAGTACTTC
>TRBJ2-1|TRBV5-1|.|TRBD1
CANGLVTGFNEQFF
TGCGCCAACGGCTTGGTGACAGGGTTCAATGAGCAGTTCTTC
>TRBJ2-3|TRBV6-5|.|TRBD2
CASSYQGLAGSTDTQYF
TGTGCCAGCAGTTACCAGGGACTAGCGGGATCCACAGATACGCAGTATTTT
>TRBJ2-6|TRBV27|.|.
CASSLIGSRGANVLTF
TGTGCCAGCAGTTTAATCGGATCACGAGGGGCCAACGTCCTGACTTTC
>TRBJ2-5|TRBV4-2|.|.
CVSSQGSGQEAGTPQETQYF
TGTGTCAGCAGTCAAGGTAGCGGACAAGAAGCCGGGACCCCTCAGGAGACCCAGTACTTC
>TRBJ2-2|TRBV5-1|few|.
CASSRDGANTGELFF
TGCGCCAGCAGCCGGGACGGCGCTAACACCGGGGAGCTGTTTTTT
>TRBJ2-5|TRBV7-6|few|.
CASSLQGLQETQYF
TGTGCCAGCAGCTTACAGGGGCTTCAAGAGACCCAGTACTTC
>TRBJ1-2|TRBV28|.|.
CASGVQDYGYTF
TGTGCCTCCGGGGTTCAGGACTATGGCTACACCTTC
>TRBJ1-4|TRBV20-1|.|TRBD1
CSASDPRGTNEKLFF
TGCAGTGCTTCTGATCCCAGGGGGACTAATGAAAAACTGTTTTTT
>TRBJ2-7|TRBV20-1|few|.
CSARDHGRAHEQYF
TGCAGTGCTAGAGATCACGGGAGAGCCCACGAGCAGTACTTC
>TRBJ2-7|TRBV29-1|few|TRBD1
CSVGNRGVGEQYF
TGCAGCGTTGGGAACAGGGGGGTGGGAGAGCAGTACTTC
>TRBJ2-2|TRBV5-1|.|TRBD1
CASSKTSRDRAMTGELFF
TGCGCCAGCAGCAAGACCTCCCGGGACAGGGCCATGACCGGGGAGCTGTTTTTT